The text below deals with one T cell receptor (beta chain). In the same sample, other DNA sequences code for this CDR3. The data were obtained in a study of blood T cell repertoires in COVID-19. As for the study in general: Acute and convalescent COVID-19 samples came from the United States, Italy and Spain. Sources were T cells, B-cell-depleted T cells, or PBMCs; the material itself was cDNA or gDNA.

The V gene's germline CDR1 is SGDLS and CDR2 YYNGEE. V lost 0 bases and J lost 7; bases outside the gene matches: 1. The CDR3 is made up of 13 amino acids. As originally analysed: Estimates of nucleated cell counts were drawn from the amplification of reference gene primers. Sequencing was performed with immunoSEQ multiplex PCR; in TCRdb, only in-frame clones are kept and a portion is missing. V and J calls and clone size are copied from that table; D and trimming were computed from the DNA. The sample consists of some 96,000 clones, around four fifths of them appearing once. This TCR derives from a man in his 70s with active or convalescent COVID-19. The chain has TRBV9 and TRBJ1-5, with 7 nucleotides matching TRBD1. The material sequenced was peripheral blood. The CDR3 region has the DNA TGTGCCAGCAGCGTAGGAGGGGGCCAGCCCCAGCATTTT. Translated: CASSVGGGQPQHF.